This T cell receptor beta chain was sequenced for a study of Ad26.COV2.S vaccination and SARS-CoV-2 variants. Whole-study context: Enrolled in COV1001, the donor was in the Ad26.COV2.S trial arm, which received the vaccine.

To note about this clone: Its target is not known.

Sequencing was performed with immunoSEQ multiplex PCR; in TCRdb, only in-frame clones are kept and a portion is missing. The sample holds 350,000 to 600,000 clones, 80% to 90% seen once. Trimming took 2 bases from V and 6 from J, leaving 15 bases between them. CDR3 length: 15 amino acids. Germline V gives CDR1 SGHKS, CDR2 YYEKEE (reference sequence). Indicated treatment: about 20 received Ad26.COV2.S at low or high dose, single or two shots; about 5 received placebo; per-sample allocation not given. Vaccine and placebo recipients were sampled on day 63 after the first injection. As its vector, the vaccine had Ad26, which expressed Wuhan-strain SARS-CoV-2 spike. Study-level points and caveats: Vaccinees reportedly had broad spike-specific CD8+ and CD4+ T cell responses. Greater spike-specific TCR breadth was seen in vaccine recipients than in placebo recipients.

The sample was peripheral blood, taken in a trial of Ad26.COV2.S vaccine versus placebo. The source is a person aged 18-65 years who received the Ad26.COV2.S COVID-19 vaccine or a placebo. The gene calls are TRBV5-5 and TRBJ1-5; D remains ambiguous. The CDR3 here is CASSFGSGLSQPQHF. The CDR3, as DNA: TGTGCCAGCAGCTTTGGGTCCGGGTTAAGTCAGCCCCAGCATTTT.